The clone carrying this TCR beta chain was picked up a small number of times. These data originate in a study of human T cells and chemical hapten exposure. The time point here: patch test 2, 6 weeks after DPC sensitization. Treatment denoted: therapeutic diphenylcyclopropenone sensitization with weekly scalp DPC. TCRdb re-called the RACE reads through MiXCR, storing one row per CDR3 protein. The sample carries about 400,000 distinct CDR3 sequences, nearly 6.5% recorded once. Germline V gene data show CDR1 as SGDLS and CDR2 as YYNGEE. CDR3 length: 15 residues. V was shortened by 0 bases and J by 3 bases, with 7 bases between the two germline ends.

The clonotype originates from a woman aged 18 to 35 with alopecia areata. Some clones in this sample may be carry-over from other donors' samples. The source was whole blood, collected in connection with sensitization to the hapten diphenylcyclopropenone (DPC). This rearrangement joins TRBV9 to TRBJ1-6; unclear D gene. The CDR3 loop reads CASSVDQVYNSPLHF. The CDR3 bases are TGTGCCAGCAGCGTAGATCAGGTCTATAATTCACCCCTCCACTTT.